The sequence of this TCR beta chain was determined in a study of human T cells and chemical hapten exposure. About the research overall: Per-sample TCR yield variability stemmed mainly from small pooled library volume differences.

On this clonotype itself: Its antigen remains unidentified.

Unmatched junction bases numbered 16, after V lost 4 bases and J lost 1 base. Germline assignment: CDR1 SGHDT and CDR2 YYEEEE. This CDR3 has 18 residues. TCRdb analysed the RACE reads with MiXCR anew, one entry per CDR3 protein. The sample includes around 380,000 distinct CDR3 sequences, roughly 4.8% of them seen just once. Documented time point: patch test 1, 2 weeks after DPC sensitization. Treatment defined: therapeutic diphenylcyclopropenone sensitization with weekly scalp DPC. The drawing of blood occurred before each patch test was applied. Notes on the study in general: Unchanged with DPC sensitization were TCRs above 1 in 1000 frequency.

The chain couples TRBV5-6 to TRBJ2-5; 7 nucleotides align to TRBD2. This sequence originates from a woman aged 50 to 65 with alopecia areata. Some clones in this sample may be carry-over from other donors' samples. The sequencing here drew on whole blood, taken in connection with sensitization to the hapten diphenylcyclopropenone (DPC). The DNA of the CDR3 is TGTGCCAGCAGCCGTATGGTGGTGCCGGGGGGAGGCCAAGAGACCCAGTACTTC. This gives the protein CASSRMVVPGGGQETQYF. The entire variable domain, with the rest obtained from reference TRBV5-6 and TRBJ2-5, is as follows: DAGVTQSPTHLIKTRGQQVTLRCSPKSGHDTVSWYQQALGQGPQFIFQYYEEEERQRGNFPDRFSGHQFPNYSSELNVNALLLGDSALYLCASSRMVVPGGGQETQYFGPGTRLLVL.